Following are 32 T cell receptor beta chains from one sample sequenced in a study of shared clonotypes between healthy human individuals. Method: immunoSEQ multiplex PCR; TCRdb's copy keeps in-frame clones and lacks some. The sample shows some 1.5 million clones, roughly 98% of them seen only once. Sequencing input: naive CD4+ T cells sorted from blood. The subset is: CD45RA+ positively selected. These receptors were taken from a man aged 25 to 45 in good health.

This chain links TRBV11-2 with TRBJ2-7; 9 bases agree with TRBD2. The CDR3 is made up of 16 amino acids. The germline V gene has CDR1 SGHAT and CDR2 FQNNGV. With 5 bases clipped from V and 2 bases from J, the junction kept 10 bases outside the gene matches. CDR3 sequence: CASSILSGSGAYEQYF. DNA for the CDR3: TGTGCCAGCAGCATCCTTAGCGGGAGTGGGGCCTACGAGCAGTACTTC.

The sample holds one count of this clone. V is TRBV11-3 and J is TRBJ2-1, with TRBD2 identical over 9 bases. The V gene's germline CDR1 is SGHNT and CDR2 YENEEA. CDR3 length equals 16 residues. V lost 3 bases to trimming and J lost 4 bases; unmatched junction nucleotides: 7. CDR3: CASSFSGSGGYNEQFF. The CDR3 nucleotides are TGTGCCAGCAGCTTTAGCGGGAGTGGCGGTTACAATGAGCAGTTCTTC.

The chain links TRBV7-9 to TRBJ2-5, with TRBD2 matching 13 bases. The CDR3 length is 18 residues. V was clipped by 5 bases and J by 2 bases; unmatched bases: 11. Germline V gives CDR1 SEHNR, CDR2 FQNEAQ (reference sequence). The CDR3, as DNA: TGTGCCAGCAGCCAGGCACTAGCGGGAGGGCCGGGGCAAGAGACCCAGTACTTC. Its protein is CASSQALAGGPGQETQYF.

This sequence joins TRBV6-6 and TRBJ1-5, with D uncertain. This CDR3 is built from 13 residues. With 8 bases removed from V and 0 bases from J, the gap between germline ends came to 8 bases. CDR1 MNHNY and CDR2 SVGAGI come from the germline V gene (reference sequence). DNA for the CDR3: TGTGCCAGCGGGCGGAATAGCAATCAGCCCCAGCATTTT. Translated: CASGRNSNQPQHF.

The chain combines TRBV5-5 with TRBJ2-2, with TRBD1 matching 9 bases. V gave up 3 bases and J gave up 5 bases; unmatched junction bases: 5. This CDR3 is built from 15 residues. Germline CDR1 SGHKS, CDR2 YYEKEE (reference sequence). In nucleotides, the CDR3 is TGTGCCAGCAGCTCCGGGACAGGGTTAACCGGGGAGCTGTTTTTT. Translated, it gives CASSSGTGLTGELFF.

This chain connects TRBV7-8 to TRBJ2-7, with D uncertain. The germline CDR1 and CDR2 sequences are SGHVS and FQNEAQ. This CDR3 spans 11 amino acids. The V end lost 1 base, the J end lost 7 bases, and 5 bases lay between the germline ends. The CDR3 region is CASSLDLEQYF. CDR3 nucleotide sequence: TGTGCCAGCAGCTTAGATCTTGAGCAGTACTTC.

About this clone itself: Other nucleotide sequences in the sample specify the same CDR3. The chain recombines TRBV11-3 with TRBJ2-2; a possible D gene is TRBD1 (5 bases). The length of the CDR3 is 14 residues. The germline gives CDR1 SGHNT, CDR2 YENEEA. V was pared by 3 bases and J by 0 bases, with 5 bases between. This CDR3 reads CASSLGPNTGELFF. The CDR3 DNA sequence: TGTGCCAGCAGCTTGGGGCCGAACACCGGGGAGCTGTTTTTT. The complete variable domain, with remaining parts taken from reference TRBV11-3 and TRBJ2-2, reads EAGVVQSPRYKIIEKKQPVAFWCNPISGHNTLYWYLQNLGQGPELLIRYENEEAVDDSQLPKDRFSAERLKGVDSTLKIQPAELGDSAVYLCASSLGPNTGELFFGEGSRLTVL.

The genes are TRBV11-2 and TRBJ2-7; 14 bases line up with TRBD2. Germline-derived CDR1 and CDR2 are SGHAT and FQNNGV. The CDR3 has 19 residues. J gave up 6 bases and V 3 bases, and 16 bases lay outside the gene matches. This chain's CDR3 is CASSFRGTSGGARLSEQYF. The CDR3 bases are TGTGCCAGCAGCTTCCGAGGGACTAGCGGGGGTGCACGTCTGAGCGAGCAGTACTTC. The variable domain in full, with the rest retrieved from reference TRBV11-2 and TRBJ2-7, is EAGVAQSPRYKIIEKRQSVAFWCNPISGHATLYWYQQILGQGPKLLIQFQNNGVVDDSQLPKDRFSAERLKGVDSTLKIQPAKLEDSAVYLCASSFRGTSGGARLSEQYFGPGTRLTVT.

The chain joins TRBV27 to TRBJ1-2; TRBD1 agrees at 9 bases. Trimming removed 5 bases from V and 8 bases from J; junction bases left unmatched: 3. CDR1 is MNHEY and CDR2 is SMNVEV in the germline V gene (reference sequence). The CDR3 contains 12 residues. CDR3 nucleotide sequence: TGTGCCAGCAGTGCACAGGGGGCGGGCTACACCTTC. Residues: CASSAQGAGYTF.

V usage is TRBV5-1 and J usage is TRBJ2-7; the D is unclear. The V gene lost 4 bases and the J gene lost 2 bases, with 13 bases spanning the gap. CDR1 and CDR2 from the germline V gene are SGHRS and YFSETQ. The CDR3 covers 14 residues. CDR3 loop: CASSPPAAAYEQYF. Written as DNA, the CDR3 is TGCGCCAGCAGCCCCCCGGCCGCGGCCTACGAGCAGTACTTC.

CDR3 loop: CAWTKRPSTVGYTF. The CDR3 nucleotides read TGTGCCTGGACCAAGAGACCTTCGACAGTTGGCTACACCTTC. This chain links TRBV30 with TRBJ1-2, with TRBD1 as a possible D gene (5 bases). Trimming shortened V by 4 bases and J by 7 bases, and 19 bases separated the two germline ends. The germline V gene has CDR1 GTSNPN and CDR2 SVGIG (reference sequence). There are 14 residues in the CDR3.

The chain couples TRBV11-2 to TRBJ2-7; D gene ambiguous. The CDR3 consists of 12 residues. Germline-derived CDR1 and CDR2 are SGHAT and FQNNGV. Trimming left V 5 bases short and J 6 bases short, with 11 bases between. The CDR3 DNA sequence: TGTGCCAGCAGCCCCCCCCGGAGCGAGCAGTACTTC. Translating it yields CASSPPRSEQYF. The variable domain in full, with the rest retrieved from reference TRBV11-2 and TRBJ2-7, is EAGVAQSPRYKIIEKRQSVAFWCNPISGHATLYWYQQILGQGPKLLIQFQNNGVVDDSQLPKDRFSAERLKGVDSTLKIQPAKLEDSAVYLCASSPPRSEQYFGPGTRLTVT.

For this clone: At the DNA level, this CDR3 is encoded by other sequences in the same sample as well. V gene TRBV27 combines with J gene TRBJ2-2; no definite D call. Per the germline V gene, CDR1 is MNHEY and CDR2 is SMNVEV (reference sequence). V lost 3 bases and J lost 5, with 4 bases in between. The CDR3 has 12 amino acids. CDR3 amino acids: CASSFRTGELFF. For the CDR3, the DNA is TGTGCCAGCAGTTTTCGGACCGGGGAGCTGTTTTTT.

The chain couples TRBV19 to TRBJ2-7; unclear D gene. Germline assignment: CDR1 LNHDA and CDR2 SQIVND (reference sequence). The CDR3 is 13 amino acids. V lost 4 bases and J lost 4, with 11 bases in between. The DNA for the CDR3 is TGTGCCAGTAGTACCGTAGGACGGTACGAGCAGTACTTC. This sequence encodes CASSTVGRYEQYF.

V usage is TRBV29-1 and J usage is TRBJ2-1; possible D gene TRBD2, 5 bases. This CDR3 is built from 14 residues. V lost 4 bases and J lost 7, with 17 bases in between. The germline V gene has CDR1 SQVTM and CDR2 ANQGSEA. This CDR3 reads CSVVGSIRRNEQFF. CDR3 sequence (DNA): TGCAGCGTTGTGGGTTCGATAAGGAGGAATGAGCAGTTCTTC.

V gene TRBV18 combines with J gene TRBJ2-1; maybe TRBD1 (5 bases). The germline gives CDR1 KGHSH, CDR2 LQKENI. The CDR3 totals 16 residues. The V end lost 1 base, the J end lost 6 bases, and 16 bases lay between the germline ends. The CDR3 is CASSPLLGLGANEQFF. The CDR3 coding sequence is TGTGCCAGCTCACCACTTTTGGGCCTTGGGGCCAATGAGCAGTTCTTC.

V and J are TRBV29-1 and TRBJ2-3; maybe TRBD2 (5 bases). The CDR3 sequence is 12 residues long. Trimming left V 8 bases short and J 3 bases short, with 12 bases between. Looked up from germline, CDR1 is SQVTM and CDR2 is ANQGSEA. The CDR3 DNA sequence: TGCAGCTTTAGACGGGGTACAGATACGCAGTATTTT. It translates to CSFRRGTDTQYF.

This chain uses TRBV5-1 with TRBJ1-4; maybe TRBD1 (6 bases). Germline V lookup: CDR1 SGHRS, CDR2 YFSETQ. Trimming cost V 0 bases and J 5 bases, with 14 bases left between them. The CDR3 totals 16 residues. The CDR3 protein is CASSLGQEGPNEKLFF. Here the CDR3 DNA reads TGCGCCAGCAGCTTGGGACAGGAGGGACCGAATGAAAAACTGTTTTTT.

The CDR3 region has the DNA TGTGCCATCAGTGCTAGGGGACAGCTGAAAACCTACGAGCAGTACTTC. Residues: CAISARGQLKTYEQYF. This chain links TRBV10-3 with TRBJ2-7; TRBD1 agrees at 7 bases. The J segment lost 2 bases and the V segment lost 4 bases, leaving 11 bases of the junction unmatched. The CDR3 length is 16 residues. Germline CDR1 ENHRY, CDR2 SYGVKD.

The chain joins TRBV9 to TRBJ2-4; no clear D gene. Trimming took 0 bases from V and 6 from J, leaving 7 bases between them. Germline CDR1 reads SGDLS; CDR2 reads YYNGEE. This CDR3 comprises 13 residues. The chain's CDR3 is CASSVDQLNIQYF. CDR3 bases: TGTGCCAGCAGCGTAGATCAGTTAAACATTCAGTACTTC.

The chain uses TRBV5-1 and TRBJ2-3, with 9 bases aligning to TRBD2. This CDR3 comprises 13 residues. The trim removed 2 bases at V and 14 bases at J, leaving 9 bases unmatched. Germline V lookup: CDR1 SGHRS, CDR2 YFSETQ. CDR3 nucleotides: TGCGCCAGCAGCTTTACTAGCGGGTCCGGGAGGTATTTT. Translating it yields CASSFTSGSGRYF.

A note on this clone: Within the sample, other DNA sequences also encode this same CDR3. This rearrangement joins TRBV18 to TRBJ1-5, with D unresolved. The CDR3 runs to 13 residues. The germline CDR1 and CDR2 sequences are KGHSH and LQKENI. V was clipped by 3 bases and J by 2 bases, with 5 bases between them. DNA for the CDR3: TGTGCCAGCTCACCCGACCGCAATCAGCCCCAGCATTTT. The encoded protein is CASSPDRNQPQHF.

Turning to this clone: The identical CDR3 is also encoded by other nucleotide sequences in the sample. This rearrangement joins TRBV9 to TRBJ2-1; D not certain. V was cut by 4 bases and J by 2 bases, with 7 bases left in between. There are 13 residues in the CDR3. Germline CDR1 is SGDLS and CDR2 is YYNGEE. CDR3 bases: TGTGCCAGCAGCTCCCGGACCTACAATGAGCAGTTCTTC. It translates to CASSSRTYNEQFF.

The genes are TRBV5-1 and TRBJ1-3; D unresolved. The CDR3 sequence is 16 residues long. The ends were cut back, 2 bases at V and 0 bases at J, with 12 bases in the middle. The germline V gene encodes CDR1 SGHRS and CDR2 YFSETQ. The CDR3 DNA reads as TGCGCCAGCAGCTTTGAGGGTCCAAGCTCTGGAAACACCATATATTTT. Amino acids: CASSFEGPSSGNTIYF.

J is TRBJ1-1 and V is TRBV7-9; no firm D call. The CDR3 loop spans 12 amino acids. V lost 7 bases, J lost 5 bases, and 11 bases lay in between. CDR1 is SEHNR, CDR2 FQNEAQ, per germline (reference sequence). The CDR3 nucleotides read TGTGCCAGCACGAGGGAGAATACTGAAGCTTTCTTT. Protein product: CASTRENTEAFF.

The rearrangement links TRBV5-1 to TRBJ1-5; 10 nucleotides line up with TRBD1. Germline loops: CDR1 SGHRS, CDR2 YFSETQ. The CDR3 consists of 15 residues. J lost 3 bases, V lost 4 bases, and 4 bases had no gene match. CDR3 nucleotide sequence: TGCGCCAGCAGCATGGGACAGGGGCCCAATCAGCCCCAGCATTTT. Encoded protein: CASSMGQGPNQPQHF.

Regarding this clone: Other DNA sequences in this specimen translate into the identical CDR3. The genes are TRBV5-1 and TRBJ1-2; D not certain. V shed 0 bases and J shed 8 bases, with 8 bases lying between them. CDR1 is SGHRS, CDR2 YFSETQ, per germline. The length of the CDR3 is 12 residues. CDR3 bases: TGCGCCAGCAGCTTGGAGGGTGCGGGCTACACCTTC. It encodes CASSLEGAGYTF.

The rearrangement joins TRBV10-3 to TRBJ2-5; D perhaps matches TRBD1 (6 bases). V lost 6 bases to trimming and J lost 2 bases, with 10 bases between them. The CDR3 length is 13 residues. The germline V gene has CDR1 ENHRY and CDR2 SYGVKD. The DNA of the CDR3 is TGTGCCATCAGGCTGACAGGACAAGAGACCCAGTACTTC. It encodes CAIRLTGQETQYF.

The V and J genes are TRBV7-2 and TRBJ1-5; perhaps TRBD1 as D (6 bases). Trimming pared 6 bases from V and 6 bases from J, leaving 15 bases between. The CDR3 is 14 residues long. CDR1 is SGHTA, CDR2 FQGNSA, per germline. For the CDR3, the DNA is TGTGCCAGCAGTTTTAACCACAGGGTTCAGCCCCAGCATTTT. Encoded protein: CASSFNHRVQPQHF.

V usage is TRBV28 and J usage is TRBJ1-1, with 7 positions matching TRBD1. The CDR3 extends over 15 amino acids. Germline CDR1 and CDR2: MDHEN and SYDVKM. Germline trimming cut 5 bases from V and 1 base from J; bases unmatched to any gene: 7. The CDR3 DNA reads as TGTGCCAGCAGTCCAGCGACAGGGACGAACACTGAAGCTTTCTTT. This gives the protein CASSPATGTNTEAFF. The full variable domain, rest sourced from reference TRBV28 and TRBJ1-1, is DVKVTQSSRYLVKRTGEKVFLECVQDMDHENMFWYRQDPGLGLRLIYFSYDVKMKEKGDIPEGYSVSREKKERFSLILESASTNQTSMYLCASSPATGTNTEAFFGQGTRLTVV.

This clone was picked up one time. The J gene is TRBJ2-1, the V gene TRBV21-1; the table's D call, TRBD1, was not checked against the DNA. TRBV21-1 is reported as a pseudogene. This CDR3 has 15 amino acids. The CDR3 region has the DNA TGTGCCAGCAGCCCTTGGACAGGGGTGGGTAATGAGCAGTTCTTC. It specifies CASSPWTGVGNEQFF.

V gene TRBV10-1 combines with J gene TRBJ2-1, with 9 bases identical to TRBD1. Trimming cost V 3 bases and J 6 bases; bases outside gene matches: 6. Looked up from germline, CDR1 is WNHNN and CDR2 is SYGVQD (reference sequence). The CDR3 covers 15 residues. CDR3 residues: CASSDPRGQGNEQFF. Here the CDR3 DNA reads TGCGCCAGCAGTGACCCCCGGGGACAGGGCAATGAGCAGTTCTTC.